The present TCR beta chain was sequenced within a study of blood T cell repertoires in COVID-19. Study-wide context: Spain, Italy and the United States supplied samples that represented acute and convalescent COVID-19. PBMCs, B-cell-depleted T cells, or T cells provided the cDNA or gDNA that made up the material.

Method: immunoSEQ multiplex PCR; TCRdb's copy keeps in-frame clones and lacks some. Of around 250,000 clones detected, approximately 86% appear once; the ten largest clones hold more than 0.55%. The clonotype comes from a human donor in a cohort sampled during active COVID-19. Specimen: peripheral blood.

The CDR3 DNA sequence: TGTGCCAGCAGGCAAACGCGGGGGGTCCTATATGGCTACACCTTC. The encoded protein is CASRQTRGVLYGYTF. This sequence joins TRBV28 and TRBJ1-2; TRBD1 is a possible D gene (5 bases). Germline assignment: CDR1 MDHEN and CDR2 SYDVKM. The V gene lost 6 bases and the J gene lost 5 bases, with 19 bases spanning the gap. The CDR3 covers 15 residues.